Sequencing of this T cell receptor (beta chain) was carried out in a study of blood T cell repertoires in COVID-19. For the study at large: Collection of acute and convalescent COVID-19 samples took place in the United States, Italy and Spain. Sources were T cells, B-cell-depleted T cells, or PBMCs; the material itself was cDNA or gDNA.

The V end was cut by 5 bases, the J end by 6 bases, with 10 bases between. The CDR3 has 13 residues. CDR1 and CDR2 (germline): LNHDA, SQIVND (reference sequence). As handled by the study authors: It was from reference gene primer amplification that nucleated cell counts were estimated. The method was immunoSEQ multiplex PCR; TCRdb's version includes in-frame clones alone and lacks a portion of them. That table furnishes V, J and clone size, whereas the DNA furnished D and trimming. The sample yields some 160,000 clones, roughly 93% seen once. This sequence originates from a man between 18 and 35 years old with acute or convalescent COVID-19. The chain joins TRBV19 to TRBJ2-2; D remains ambiguous. The sequencing sample was made of peripheral blood. Here the CDR3 DNA reads TGTGCCAGTAGTGCAGGCCACTCCGGGGAGCTGTTTTTT. This translates into CASSAGHSGELFF.